The source of this TCR beta chain is a study of cytomegalovirus exposure and HLA in healthy donors. Study as a whole: The 120 validation repertoires matched the 500 to 750 first-cohort repertoires in platform, a later analysis reported.

The assay was immunoSEQ multiplex PCR, and TCRdb's table has in-frame clones only and misses some. The top ten clones hold about 2.2% of a sample with about 120,000 clones, over 75% of them seen once. V lost 4 bases and J 2 bases, leaving 15 bases between the germline ends. The CDR3 covers 15 residues. Germline assignment: CDR1 SQVTM and CDR2 ANQGSEA. The sample taken for sequencing was PBMCs. The chain combines TRBV29-1 with TRBJ2-1, with D perhaps TRBD2 (7 bases). This TCR derives from a woman in her twenties or thirties in good health and CMV-seronegative. The CDR3 nucleotides are TGCAGCGTTGCGGGGGGCCCGTGGGCCTACAATGAGCAGTTCTTC. Protein product: CSVAGGPWAYNEQFF.